This T cell receptor beta chain is drawn from a study of blood T cell repertoires in COVID-19. Across the whole study: Sites across the United States, Italy and Spain contributed samples from acute and convalescent COVID-19. T cells, B-cell-depleted T cells, or PBMCs supplied cDNA or gDNA.

This clone has only a few counts. Original handling: Reference gene primers were amplified, and this amplification served to estimate nucleated cell counts. The assay was immunoSEQ multiplex PCR, and TCRdb's table has in-frame clones only and misses some. D and trimming come from the DNA, and the V and J calls and clone size come from that table. The sample holds over 250,000 clones, over 75% seen once. This receptor was identified in a human donor in a cohort sampled during active COVID-19. The material sequenced was peripheral blood.

The CDR3 bases are TGTGCCAGCAGCTTGGACGGTAACTATGGCTACACCTTC. Translation: CASSLDGNYGYTF. The rearrangement links TRBV5-5 to TRBJ1-2, with D unclear. Germline assignment: CDR1 SGHKS and CDR2 YYEKEE (reference sequence). This CDR3 has 13 residues. Between the trimmed V and J ends, which lost 0 bases and 1 base, there was a span of 4 bases.